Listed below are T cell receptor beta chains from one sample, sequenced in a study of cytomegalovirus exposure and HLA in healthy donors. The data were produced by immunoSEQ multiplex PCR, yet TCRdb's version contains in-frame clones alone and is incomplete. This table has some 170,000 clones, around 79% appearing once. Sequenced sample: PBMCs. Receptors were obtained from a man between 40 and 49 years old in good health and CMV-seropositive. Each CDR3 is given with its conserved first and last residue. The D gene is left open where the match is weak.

CDR3 protein: CASSQGTERGKETQYF; D gene: TRBD2; V gene: TRBV4-2; J gene: TRBJ2-5
CDR3 protein: CASSFGEVTNEKLFF; D gene: NA; V gene: TRBV28; J gene: TRBJ1-4
CDR3 protein: CASSLLTGYEKLFF; D gene: NA; V gene: TRBV7-9; J gene: TRBJ1-4
CDR3 protein: CASSPGGGGGEQYF; D gene: NA; V gene: TRBV18; J gene: TRBJ2-7
CDR3 protein: CASSVLAGPDPYEQYF; D gene: TRBD2; V gene: TRBV28; J gene: TRBJ2-7
CDR3 protein: CASSSRLAASQNEQFF; D gene: TRBD2; V gene: TRBV6-5; J gene: TRBJ2-1
CDR3 protein: CASSLGRDTYGYTF; D gene: NA; V gene: TRBV7-8; J gene: TRBJ1-2
CDR3 protein: CASSLEIAGGRDEQFF; D gene: TRBD2; V gene: TRBV5-1; J gene: TRBJ2-1
CDR3 protein: CASSPVWTGELFF; D gene: NA; V gene: TRBV11-2; J gene: TRBJ2-2
CDR3 protein: CASSYGTSGQETQYF; D gene: TRBD2; V gene: TRBV6-6; J gene: TRBJ2-5
CDR3 protein: CASSQVPGTYEQYF; D gene: NA; V gene: TRBV4-1; J gene: TRBJ2-7
CDR3 protein: CASSLPGGATNYNEQFF; D gene: NA; V gene: TRBV5-4; J gene: TRBJ2-1
CDR3 protein: CASSLEVGGYGYTF; D gene: NA; V gene: TRBV28; J gene: TRBJ1-2
CDR3 protein: CASSQMGGGNQPQHF; D gene: NA; V gene: TRBV2; J gene: TRBJ1-5
CDR3 protein: CASSRLAGGPIVETQYF; D gene: TRBD2; V gene: TRBV18; J gene: TRBJ2-5
CDR3 protein: CATRWSGQPQHF; D gene: NA; V gene: TRBV28; J gene: TRBJ1-5
CDR3 protein: CASSEPSQHLLGSYEQYF; D gene: NA; V gene: TRBV6-1; J gene: TRBJ2-7
CDR3 protein: CASSPRTGNSGEQFF; D gene: TRBD1; V gene: TRBV27; J gene: TRBJ2-1
CDR3 protein: CASSAETGTGNYGYTF; D gene: TRBD1; V gene: TRBV9; J gene: TRBJ1-2
CDR3 protein: CASSGLAGGTGELFF; D gene: TRBD2; V gene: TRBV10-1; J gene: TRBJ2-2
CDR3 protein: CASSSEFVLAGVRGEQFF; D gene: TRBD2; V gene: TRBV5-1; J gene: TRBJ2-1
CDR3 protein: CASSYQDQETQYF; D gene: NA; V gene: TRBV6-5; J gene: TRBJ2-5
CDR3 protein: CASGLLAGVYNEQFF; D gene: TRBD2; V gene: TRBV4-2; J gene: TRBJ2-1
CDR3 protein: CASSLPDSGSPLHF; D gene: NA; V gene: TRBV5-1; J gene: TRBJ1-6
CDR3 protein: CASSTPGQGPHEQYF; D gene: TRBD1; V gene: TRBV18; J gene: TRBJ2-7
CDR3 protein: CASSEQRTQGNIQYF; D gene: NA; V gene: TRBV6-1; J gene: TRBJ2-4
CDR3 protein: CASSLDRTGIYEQYF; D gene: NA; V gene: TRBV7-2; J gene: TRBJ2-7
CDR3 protein: CAWDRGGYTF; D gene: NA; V gene: TRBV30; J gene: TRBJ1-2
CDR3 protein: CASSPPRGGLADTQYF; D gene: TRBD2; V gene: TRBV28; J gene: TRBJ2-3
CDR3 protein: CASSELGQQTETQYF; D gene: NA; V gene: TRBV10-2; J gene: TRBJ2-5
CDR3 protein: CASSANRGETQYF; D gene: NA; V gene: TRBV2; J gene: TRBJ2-5
CDR3 protein: CASSPRLAGGRTDTQYF; D gene: TRBD2; V gene: TRBV19; J gene: TRBJ2-3
CDR3 protein: CAEAVGTGTVYRTF; D gene: NA; V gene: TRBV2; J gene: TRBJ1-2
CDR3 protein: CASSSRQGYGYTF; D gene: TRBD1; V gene: TRBV28; J gene: TRBJ1-2
CDR3 protein: CASSPYGGTRNEKLFF; D gene: NA; V gene: TRBV19; J gene: TRBJ1-4
CDR3 protein: CASMFKPFDTEAFF; D gene: NA; V gene: TRBV19; J gene: TRBJ1-1
CDR3 protein: CASSLGGSAYEQYF; D gene: NA; V gene: TRBV7-9; J gene: TRBJ2-7
CDR3 protein: CASTPGQGTSGANVLTF; D gene: TRBD1; V gene: TRBV28; J gene: TRBJ2-6
CDR3 protein: CASSSGQGTDTQYF; D gene: TRBD1; V gene: TRBV28; J gene: TRBJ2-3
CDR3 protein: CASSPPGQGRHEQYF; D gene: TRBD1; V gene: TRBV18; J gene: TRBJ2-7